These T cell receptor beta chains were read from a single sample in a study of beta chain features in type 1 diabetes. Measured with immunoSEQ multiplex PCR; TCRdb has only the in-frame clones, and not every one. The sample yields under 200,000 clones, 7.5% to 10% seen once. Sequenced: central memory CD4+ T cells from blood. The origin of the receptors is a man younger than 30 in good health. Both conserved end residues are part of each CDR3. Each record gives: D gene, clone size, V gene, J gene, CDR3 length, CDR3 protein, CDR3 DNA. A D gene is named only where the DNA matches it firmly. Some rows have no size entry. The others give once, few or many, or a class for an expanded clone.

>NA|few|TRBV9|TRBJ1-3|15
CASSPHTSSGNTIYF
TGTGCCAGCAGCCCCCACACTAGCTCTGGAAACACCATATATTTT
>TRBD1|few|TRBV5-4|TRBJ2-5|15
CASSSQGAGTETQYF
TGTGCCAGCAGCTCACAGGGGGCAGGGACAGAGACCCAGTACTTC
>NA|few|TRBV28|TRBJ2-3|13
CATQFSVPDTQYF
TGTGCGACCCAATTTAGCGTCCCAGATACGCAGTATTTT
>TRBD1|NA|TRBV9|TRBJ1-2|15
CASSVRDRGGYGYTF
TGTGCCAGCAGCGTACGAGACAGGGGCGGCTATGGCTACACCTTC
>NA|few|TRBV7-9|TRBJ1-5|15
CASSPTGYSNQPQHF
TGTGCCAGCAGTCCAACAGGGTATAGCAATCAGCCCCAGCATTTT
>NA|NA|TRBV2|TRBJ2-1|14
CASESGLSYNEQFF
TGTGCCAGCGAGTCGGGACTCTCCTACAATGAGCAGTTCTTC
>NA|NA|TRBV30|TRBJ1-2|13
CAWTGLLNYGYTF
TGTGCCTGGACAGGGCTTTTGAACTATGGCTACACCTTC
>NA|few|TRBV7-9|TRBJ2-2|13
CASSRQFTGELFF
TGTGCCAGCAGCCGACAGTTCACCGGGGAGCTGTTTTTT
>NA|few|TRBV7-9|TRBJ2-1|16
CASSLAVVGGQNEQFF
TGTGCCAGCAGCTTAGCGGTTGTCGGAGGTCAGAATGAGCAGTTCTTC
>NA|few|TRBV29-1|TRBJ1-4|14
CSVDEGLANEKLFF
TGCAGCGTTGATGAGGGTCTAGCTAATGAAAAACTGTTTTTT
>TRBD1|NA|TRBV9|TRBJ2-5|18
CASSRMRGVGQQQETQYF
TGTGCCAGCAGCCGCATGAGGGGTGTGGGACAGCAGCAAGAGACCCAGTACTTC
>TRBD1|NA|TRBV11-2|TRBJ2-1|17
CASSRRQGQSTYNEQFF
TGTGCCAGCAGCCGTAGACAGGGGCAATCCACCTACAATGAGCAGTTCTTC
>TRBD1|many|TRBV6-6|TRBJ1-2|12
CASRGGDYGYTF
TGTGCCAGCAGAGGGGGCGACTATGGCTACACCTTC
>NA|many|TRBV2|TRBJ2-5|11
CASLSQETQYF
TGTGCCAGCCTTTCCCAAGAGACCCAGTACTTC
>NA|NA|TRBV28|TRBJ1-3|10
CAAQGRAIYF
TGTGCCGCCCAGGGGAGGGCCATATATTTT
>TRBD1|many|TRBV9|TRBJ1-2|16
CASSVDSGQGKRGYTF
TGTGCCAGCAGCGTCGACTCGGGACAGGGGAAGCGTGGCTACACCTTC
>NA|few|TRBV7-2|TRBJ1-1|14
CASSLDSSLGEAFF
TGTGCCAGCAGCCTAGACAGCTCCTTAGGTGAAGCTTTCTTT
>TRBD1|NA|TRBV7-2|TRBJ2-1|18
CASSLPDRGLLIYNEQFF
TGTGCCAGCAGCCTCCCGGACAGGGGCCTCCTCATCTACAATGAGCAGTTCTTC
>NA|NA|TRBV11-2|TRBJ1-1|14
CASSFTDGGTEAFF
TGTGCCAGCAGCTTTACGGACGGGGGGACTGAAGCTTTCTTT
>TRBD2|few|TRBV6-5|TRBJ2-3|15
CASSPGTSVTDTQYF
TGTGCCAGCAGTCCAGGGACTAGCGTCACAGATACGCAGTATTTT
>NA|NA|TRBV9|TRBJ2-7|16
CASSSLGEWSIHEQYF
TGTGCCAGCAGCTCCCTTGGGGAGTGGTCTATCCACGAGCAGTACTTC
>NA|few|TRBV5-1|TRBJ2-3|17
CASSLALNGRETDTQYF
TGCGCCAGCAGCTTGGCCTTGAACGGGAGAGAAACAGATACGCAGTATTTT
>NA|few|TRBV28|TRBJ2-5|14
CASSEGRGRETQYF
TGTGCCAGCAGTGAAGGCAGGGGAAGAGAGACCCAGTACTTC
>TRBD2|NA|TRBV30|TRBJ2-3|16
CAWSQGGGGAQDTQYF
TGTGCCTGGAGTCAAGGGGGCGGGGGGGCCCAGGATACGCAGTATTTT
>TRBD2|few|TRBV19|TRBJ2-1|16
CASSRTSGDPYNEQFF
TGTGCCAGTAGCCGGACTAGCGGGGATCCCTACAATGAGCAGTTCTTC
>NA|many|TRBV10-3|TRBJ2-3|12
CATTGEADTQYF
TGTGCCACCACAGGGGAGGCAGATACGCAGTATTTT
>NA|few|TRBV7-3|TRBJ2-5|13
CASSLDRQETQYF
TGTGCCAGCAGCTTAGACAGACAAGAGACCCAGTACTTC
>NA|NA|TRBV11-2|TRBJ1-2|12
CASSKENYGYTF
TGTGCCAGCAGCAAAGAGAACTATGGCTACACCTTC
>NA|many|TRBV30|TRBJ2-7|13
CAWSLQVPYEQYF
TGTGCCTGGAGTTTACAGGTTCCCTACGAGCAGTACTTC
>NA|NA|TRBV14|TRBJ1-3|16
CASSQDASRSGNTIYF
TGTGCCAGCAGCCAAGATGCGAGTCGCTCTGGAAACACCATATATTTT
>TRBD2|many|TRBV7-8|TRBJ2-1|15
CASSTRTSGIWEQFF
TGTGCCAGCAGCACCAGGACTAGCGGGATATGGGAGCAGTTCTTC
>NA|few|TRBV10-3|TRBJ1-6|12
CAIRADNSPLHF
TGTGCCATCAGGGCGGATAATTCACCCCTCCACTTT
>TRBD1|few|TRBV15|TRBJ1-4|14
CATSRDRGNEKLFF
TGTGCCACCAGCAGAGACAGGGGGAATGAAAAACTGTTTTTT
>TRBD1|NA|TRBV27|TRBJ2-7|13
CARGTGGGYEQYF
TGTGCCAGGGGGACAGGGGGTGGATACGAGCAGTACTTC
>TRBD1|NA|TRBV9|TRBJ1-2|17
CASSARDRGLIHYGYTF
TGTGCCAGCAGCGCCCGGGACAGGGGGTTGATTCACTATGGCTACACCTTC